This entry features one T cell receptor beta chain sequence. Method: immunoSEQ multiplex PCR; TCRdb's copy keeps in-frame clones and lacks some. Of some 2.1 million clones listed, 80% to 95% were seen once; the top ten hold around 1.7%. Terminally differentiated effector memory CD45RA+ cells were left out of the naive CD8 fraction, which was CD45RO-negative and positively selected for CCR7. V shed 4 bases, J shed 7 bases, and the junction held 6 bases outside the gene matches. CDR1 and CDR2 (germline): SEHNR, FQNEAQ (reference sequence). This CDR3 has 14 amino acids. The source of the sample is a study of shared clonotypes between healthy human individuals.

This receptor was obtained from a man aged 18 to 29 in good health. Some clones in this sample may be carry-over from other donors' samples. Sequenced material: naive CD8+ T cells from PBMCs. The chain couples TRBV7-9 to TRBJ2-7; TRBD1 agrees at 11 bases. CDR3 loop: CASSSPRDRGEQYF. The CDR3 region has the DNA TGTGCCAGCAGCTCCCCCCGGGACAGGGGGGAGCAGTACTTC.